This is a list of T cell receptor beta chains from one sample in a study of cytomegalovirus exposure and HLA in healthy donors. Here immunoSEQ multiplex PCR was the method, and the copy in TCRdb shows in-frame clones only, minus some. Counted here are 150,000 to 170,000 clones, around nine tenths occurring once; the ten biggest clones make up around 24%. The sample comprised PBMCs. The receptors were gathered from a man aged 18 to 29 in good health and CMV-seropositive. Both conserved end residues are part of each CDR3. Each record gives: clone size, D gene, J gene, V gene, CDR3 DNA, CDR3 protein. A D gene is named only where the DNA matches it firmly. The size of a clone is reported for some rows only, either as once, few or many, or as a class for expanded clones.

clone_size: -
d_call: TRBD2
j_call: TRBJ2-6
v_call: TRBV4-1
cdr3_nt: TGCGCCAGCAGCCAAGCAGCGGGAGGCTCCGGTGGGGCCAACGTCCTGACTTTC
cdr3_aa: CASSQAAGGSGGANVLTF

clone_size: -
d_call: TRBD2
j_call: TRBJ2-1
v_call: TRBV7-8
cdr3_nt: TGTGCCAGCAGCTACGTCTATAGCGGGAGGCACTACAATGAGCAGTTCTTC
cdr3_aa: CASSYVYSGRHYNEQFF

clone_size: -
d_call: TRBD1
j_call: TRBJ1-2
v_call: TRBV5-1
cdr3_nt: TGCGCCAGCAGCCCACAGGGGGCCGAGGGCTACACCTTC
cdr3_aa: CASSPQGAEGYTF

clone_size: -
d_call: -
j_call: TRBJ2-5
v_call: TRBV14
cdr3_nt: TGTGCCAGCAGCCAAGATTCCCACAGGAAAGAGACCCAGTACTTC
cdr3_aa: CASSQDSHRKETQYF

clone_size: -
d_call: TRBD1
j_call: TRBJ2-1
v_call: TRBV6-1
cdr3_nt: TGTGCCAGCAGTTGGACAGGGATGAATGAGCAGTTCTTC
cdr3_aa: CASSWTGMNEQFF

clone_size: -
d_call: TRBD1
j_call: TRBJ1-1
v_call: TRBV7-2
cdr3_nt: TGTGCCAGCAGCCCCGGACAGGGGGCAGGGAACACTGAAGCTTTCTTT
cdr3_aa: CASSPGQGAGNTEAFF

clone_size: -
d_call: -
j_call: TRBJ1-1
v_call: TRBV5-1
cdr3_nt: TGCGCCAGCAGGTCCGGGAACACTGAAGCTTTCTTT
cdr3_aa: CASRSGNTEAFF

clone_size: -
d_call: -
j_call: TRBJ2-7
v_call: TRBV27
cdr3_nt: TGTGCCAGCAGTTTAGAGGGATACGGGGGCTACGAGCAGTACTTC
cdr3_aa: CASSLEGYGGYEQYF

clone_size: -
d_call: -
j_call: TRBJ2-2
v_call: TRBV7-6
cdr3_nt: TGTGCCAGCAGCTGGGCGGGGACCTCCGGGGAGCTGTTTTTT
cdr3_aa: CASSWAGTSGELFF

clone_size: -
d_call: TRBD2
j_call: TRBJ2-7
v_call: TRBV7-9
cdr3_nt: TGTGCCAGCAGCTCAAATATAGCGGGGGGGCTCAGCGAGCAGTACTTC
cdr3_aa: CASSSNIAGGLSEQYF

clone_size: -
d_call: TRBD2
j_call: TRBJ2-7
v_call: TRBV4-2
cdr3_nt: TGTGCCAGCAGCCATGGTATAGCGGGAGGTTCCTCCTACGAGCAGTACTTC
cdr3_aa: CASSHGIAGGSSYEQYF

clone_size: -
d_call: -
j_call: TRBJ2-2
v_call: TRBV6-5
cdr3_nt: TGTGCCAGCATCGCCGGGACAACGAACACCGGGGAGCTGTTTTTT
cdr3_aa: CASIAGTTNTGELFF

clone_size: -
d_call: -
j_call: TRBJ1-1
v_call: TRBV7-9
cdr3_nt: TGTGCCAGCAGCCCTCCGTCCGGGAGCCCGGCAGAGAAATTT
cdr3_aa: CASSPPSGSPAEKF

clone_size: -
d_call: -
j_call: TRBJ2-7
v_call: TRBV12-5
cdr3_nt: TGTGCTAGTGGTTTGTCACGGGGGTACGAGCAGTACTTC
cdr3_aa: CASGLSRGYEQYF

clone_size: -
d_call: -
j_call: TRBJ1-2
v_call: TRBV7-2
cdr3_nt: TGTGCCAGCAGCCCGGGGATTACGGGGCGGGGGTACACCTTC
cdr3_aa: CASSPGITGRGYTF

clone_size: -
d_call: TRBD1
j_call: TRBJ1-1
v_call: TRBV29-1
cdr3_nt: TGCAGCGTCCGTCCGGGACAGGCTCACACTGAAGCTTTCTTT
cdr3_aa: CSVRPGQAHTEAFF

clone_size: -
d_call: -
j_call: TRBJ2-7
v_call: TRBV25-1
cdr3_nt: TGTGCCAGCAGCGCCGCGGGTGGCGAGCAGTACTTC
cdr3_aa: CASSAAGGEQYF

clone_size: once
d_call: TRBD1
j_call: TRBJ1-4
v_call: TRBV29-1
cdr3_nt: TGCAGCGCCGCCGGGACAGAAACAACTAATGAAAAACTGTTTTTT
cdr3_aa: CSAAGTETTNEKLFF

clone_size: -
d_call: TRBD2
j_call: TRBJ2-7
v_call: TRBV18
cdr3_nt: TGTGCCAGCTCACCTCAGACTAGCGGGGGAGACGAGCAGTACTTC
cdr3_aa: CASSPQTSGGDEQYF

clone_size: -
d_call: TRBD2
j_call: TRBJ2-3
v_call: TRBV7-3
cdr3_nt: TGTGCCAGCAGCTTAAAGGCTAGCGGGAACACAGATACGCAGTATTTT
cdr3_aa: CASSLKASGNTDTQYF

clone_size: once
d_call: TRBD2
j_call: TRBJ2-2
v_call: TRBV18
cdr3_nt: TGTGCCAGCTCACCGCTCGGACTAAGCGGGAGCAGCACCGGGGAGCTGTTTTTT
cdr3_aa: CASSPLGLSGSSTGELFF

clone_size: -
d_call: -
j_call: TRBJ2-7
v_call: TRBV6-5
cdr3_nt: TGTGCCAGCTCACGACAGGACCGCTACGAGCAGTACTTC
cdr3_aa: CASSRQDRYEQYF

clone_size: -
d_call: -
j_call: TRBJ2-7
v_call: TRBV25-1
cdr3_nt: TGTGCCAGCAGTGAATATAATAGGGGGGGGAACGAGCAGTACTTC
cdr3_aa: CASSEYNRGGNEQYF

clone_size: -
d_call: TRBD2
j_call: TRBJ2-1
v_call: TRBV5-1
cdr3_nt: TGCGCCAGCAGAAAGGTTAGCGGGAGTGGTGAGCAGTTCTTC
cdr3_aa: CASRKVSGSGEQFF

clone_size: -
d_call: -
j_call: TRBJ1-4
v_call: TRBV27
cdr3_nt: TGTGCCAGCAGTCCAGGGGTTAATGCTGAAAAACTGTTTTTT
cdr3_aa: CASSPGVNAEKLFF

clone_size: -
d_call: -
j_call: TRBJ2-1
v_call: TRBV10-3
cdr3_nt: TGTGCCATCAGTGAGTCGCCTAAACCCACTACCTACAATGAGCAGTTCTTC
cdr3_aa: CAISESPKPTTYNEQFF

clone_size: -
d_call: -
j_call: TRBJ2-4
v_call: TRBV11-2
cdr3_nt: TGTGCCAGCAGCTTCAGTGCGGGGGCCAAAAACATTCAGTACTTC
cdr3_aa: CASSFSAGAKNIQYF

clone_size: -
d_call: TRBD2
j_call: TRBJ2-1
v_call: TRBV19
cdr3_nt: TGTGCCACCCGAGGGCGGGAGGTCTCCTACAATGAGCAGTTCTTC
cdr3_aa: CATRGREVSYNEQFF

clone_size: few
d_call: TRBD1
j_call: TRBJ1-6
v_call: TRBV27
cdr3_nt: TGTGCCAGCAGTTACAAGACAGGGGATAATTCACCCCTCCACTTT
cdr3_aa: CASSYKTGDNSPLHF

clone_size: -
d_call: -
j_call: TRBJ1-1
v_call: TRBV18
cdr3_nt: TGTGCCAGCTCAGCTGACATGAACACTGAAGCTTTCTTT
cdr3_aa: CASSADMNTEAFF

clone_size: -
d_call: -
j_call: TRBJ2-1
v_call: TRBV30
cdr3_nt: TGTGCCTGGACCAGAGGACAGAATGAGCAGTTCTTC
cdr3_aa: CAWTRGQNEQFF

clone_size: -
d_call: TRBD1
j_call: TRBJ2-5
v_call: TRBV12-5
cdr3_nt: TGTGCTAGTGGTTTAGAGACAGGGCCCCAAGAGACCCAGTACTTC
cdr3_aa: CASGLETGPQETQYF

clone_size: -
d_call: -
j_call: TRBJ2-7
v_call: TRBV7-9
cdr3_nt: TGTGCCAGCAGCTTAATTCCGGGGCAGGGGACTACCTACGAGCAGTACTTC
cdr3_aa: CASSLIPGQGTTYEQYF

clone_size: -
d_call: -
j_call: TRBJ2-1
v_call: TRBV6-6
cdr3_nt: TGTGCCAGCACGGGCGGGGAAGGCCAGGGCAATGAGCAGTTCTTC
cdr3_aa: CASTGGEGQGNEQFF

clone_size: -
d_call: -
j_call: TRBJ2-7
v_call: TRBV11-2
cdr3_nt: TGTGCCAGCAGACGTTTGGGTCAGGGGAGCTCCTACGAGCAGTACTTC
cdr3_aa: CASRRLGQGSSYEQYF

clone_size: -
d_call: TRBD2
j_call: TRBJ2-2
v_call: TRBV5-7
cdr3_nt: TGTGCCAGCAGCTTTGGGACTAGCGGCACCGGGGAGCTGTTTTTT
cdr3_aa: CASSFGTSGTGELFF

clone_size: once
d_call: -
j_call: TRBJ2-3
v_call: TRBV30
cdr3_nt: TGTGCCTGGAGCGTAGGGGTAAGCACAGATACGCAGTATTTT
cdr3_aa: CAWSVGVSTDTQYF

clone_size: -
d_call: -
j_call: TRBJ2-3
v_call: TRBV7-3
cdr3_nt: TGTGCCAGCAGCGCGGGACTCTCAGATACGCAGTATTTT
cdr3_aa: CASSAGLSDTQYF

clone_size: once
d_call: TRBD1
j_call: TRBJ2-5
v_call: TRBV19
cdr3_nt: TGTGCCAGTAGTTCCCAGGGGGCACTAACGGGAACCCAGTACTTC
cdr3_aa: CASSSQGALTGTQYF

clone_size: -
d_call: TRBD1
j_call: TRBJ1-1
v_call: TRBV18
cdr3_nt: TGTGCCAGCTCACAGGGGGCCAACACTGAAGCTTTCTTT
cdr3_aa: CASSQGANTEAFF

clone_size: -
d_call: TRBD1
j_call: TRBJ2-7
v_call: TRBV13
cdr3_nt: TGTGCCAGCAGCTTCACAGGGGGCGGCATCTACGAGCAGTACTTC
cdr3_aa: CASSFTGGGIYEQYF

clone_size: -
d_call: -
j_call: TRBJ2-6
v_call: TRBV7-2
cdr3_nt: TGTGCCAGCAGCCTCCCGGGGGCCAACGTCCTGACTTTC
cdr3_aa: CASSLPGANVLTF

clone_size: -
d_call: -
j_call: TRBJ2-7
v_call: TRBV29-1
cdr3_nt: TGCAGCGTTGTTGGAGGGGAGCAGTACTTC
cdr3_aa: CSVVGGEQYF

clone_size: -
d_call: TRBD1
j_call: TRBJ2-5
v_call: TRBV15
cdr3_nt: TGTGCCACCATCAACCGGGGACAGGGAGTACAAGAGACCCAGTACTTC
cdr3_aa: CATINRGQGVQETQYF

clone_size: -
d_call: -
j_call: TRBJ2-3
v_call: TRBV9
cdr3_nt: TGTGCCAGCAGCGTAGACCCCAGGGGAGCCGGGTCGTATACGCAGTATTTT
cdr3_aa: CASSVDPRGAGSYTQYF

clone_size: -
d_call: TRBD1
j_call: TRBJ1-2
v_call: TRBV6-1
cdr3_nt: TGTGCCAGCAGTGAGGACAGGGCGAACTATGGCTACACCTTC
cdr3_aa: CASSEDRANYGYTF

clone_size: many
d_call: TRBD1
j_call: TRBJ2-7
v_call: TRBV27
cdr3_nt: TGTGCCAGCAGCCCGAACAGGGGTAACGAGCAGTACTTC
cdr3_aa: CASSPNRGNEQYF

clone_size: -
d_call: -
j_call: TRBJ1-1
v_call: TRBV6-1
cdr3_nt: TGTGCCAGCAGTGACCAGGGGAGTGGGTCTTTCTTT
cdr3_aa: CASSDQGSGSFF

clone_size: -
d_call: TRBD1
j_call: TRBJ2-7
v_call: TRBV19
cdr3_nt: TGTGCCAGTAGCCCACAGGGGTACGAGCAGTACTTC
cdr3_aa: CASSPQGYEQYF

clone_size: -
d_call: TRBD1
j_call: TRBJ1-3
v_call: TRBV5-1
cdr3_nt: TGCGCCAGCAGCAACAGGGGGCTAGATGGAAACACCATATATTTT
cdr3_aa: CASSNRGLDGNTIYF

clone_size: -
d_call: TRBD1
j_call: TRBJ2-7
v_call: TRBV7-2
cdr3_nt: TGTGCCAGCAGCTCGACCCGGGACAGTTCCTTCGAGCAGTACTTC
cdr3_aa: CASSSTRDSSFEQYF